The source of this T cell receptor (beta chain) is a study of metastatic and nonmetastatic thyroid tumors. TCRdb re-called clones via MiXCR from the PCR reads. This sample has some 19,000 clones, with around a third found just once. Patients had received no treatment of any kind before thyroid surgery. The CDR3 contains 15 residues. V lost 6 bases, J lost 2 bases, and 5 bases stayed unmatched. This chain connects TRBV12-3 or TRBV12-4 to TRBJ2-2; TRBD1 aligns across 8 bases. The TCR originated in a female donor with papillary thyroid cancer or a benign thyroid nodule (not recorded which). Some clones in this sample may be carry-over from other donors' samples. The sequenced material came from adjacent normal tissue. The CDR3 bases are TGTGCCAGCAGGGGACAGGACACTAACACCGGGGAGCTGTTTTTT. The encoded protein is CASRGQDTNTGELFF.